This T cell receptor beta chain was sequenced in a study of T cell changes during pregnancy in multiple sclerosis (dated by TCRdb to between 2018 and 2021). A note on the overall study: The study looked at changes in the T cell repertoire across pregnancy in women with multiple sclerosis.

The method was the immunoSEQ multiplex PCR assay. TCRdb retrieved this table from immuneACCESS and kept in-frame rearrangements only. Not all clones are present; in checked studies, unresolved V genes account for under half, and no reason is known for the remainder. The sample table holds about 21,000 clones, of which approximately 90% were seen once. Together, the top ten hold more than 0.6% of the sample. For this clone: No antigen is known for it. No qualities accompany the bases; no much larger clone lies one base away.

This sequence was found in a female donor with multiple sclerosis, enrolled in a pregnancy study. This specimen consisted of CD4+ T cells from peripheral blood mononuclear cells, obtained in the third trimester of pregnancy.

Here the CDR3 is given as CASSFGMGQGLEKLFF. The DNA reads as follows: TGCGCCAGCAGCTTTGGTATGGGACAGGGACTTGAAAAACTGTTTTTT. The rearranged chain carries TRBV5-1 and TRBJ1-4; TRBD1 agrees with 9 junctional bases. CDR1 and CDR2 (SGHRS, YFSETQ) derive from the germline V gene. Here V drops 2 bases and J drops 7 bases, and the junction holds 9 bases not matched to any gene. Inclusive of the bounding cysteine and phenylalanine, the CDR3 is 16 residues long. The read is trimmed to its CDR3 DNA, 48 bases read in frame from base 1.